The T cell receptor beta chain described here comes from a study of blood T cell repertoires in COVID-19. Clones were sequenced by immunoSEQ multiplex PCR, and TCRdb holds only the in-frame ones, with some missing. The repertoire has 50,000 to 55,000 clones, roughly 87% of them found once; the top ten carry around 5%. CDR1 SNHLY and CDR2 FYNNEI come from the germline V gene. V shed 3 bases and J shed 3 bases, with 15 bases lying between them. This CDR3 spans 15 amino acids. The specimen sequenced was peripheral blood. The sequence was collected from a man between 60 and 75 years old with active COVID-19. The rearrangement joins TRBV2 to TRBJ2-7; D remains unclear. The CDR3 DNA reads TGTGCCAGCAGTGAGTCCGGGTTCCCCGTCTACGAGCAGTACTTC. This gives the protein CASSESGFPVYEQYF.